This entry lists 26 T cell receptor beta chains sequenced from one sample in a study of T cells in Graves' hyperthyroidism and ophthalmopathy. Regions amplified from RNA transcripts were the TCR beta CDR3 regions. The primer set for the first-round RT-PCR of the TCR CDR3 was HTBI. TCRdb ran MiXCR on the multiplex PCR reads and lists one entry per CDR3 protein. The sample consists of hundreds of thousands of distinct CDR3 sequences, just over 45% of them appearing once. Material for sequencing was peripheral blood or thyroid tissue (not recorded which). These receptors were taken from a woman aged 18-29 years with Graves' hyperthyroidism.

The chain links TRBV6-1 to TRBJ2-7; D remains ambiguous. This CDR3 comprises 14 residues. V lost 5 bases and J lost 4, with 15 bases in between. Germline V lookup: CDR1 MNHNS, CDR2 SASEGT. The CDR3 loop reads CASSIQVVGYEQYF. CDR3 in DNA: TGTGCCAGCAGTATTCAGGTCGTCGGATACGAGCAGTACTTC.

There are a few counts of this clonotype. The rearrangement links TRBV5-1 to TRBJ1-2; 11 bases are shared with TRBD1. Germline CDR1 reads SGHRS; CDR2 reads YFSETQ. The CDR3 consists of 14 residues. Unmatched junction bases numbered 2, after V lost 2 bases and J lost 5 bases. This CDR3 is CASSFGQGAYGYTF. The CDR3 DNA reads TGCGCCAGCAGCTTTGGACAGGGGGCTTATGGCTACACCTTC.

The CDR3 DNA reads TGTGCCAGCAGCCAAGACCCAAACGGGCCCTATGGCTACACCTTC. Translated: CASSQDPNGPYGYTF. V and J are TRBV7-2 and TRBJ1-2; D is uncertain. CDR1 and CDR2 from the germline V gene are SGHTA and FQGNSA. Trimming removed 5 bases from V and 4 bases from J, with 17 bases in between. The CDR3 spans 15 residues.

This chain uses TRBV2 with TRBJ1-2; 10 bases line up with TRBD1. CDR1 is SNHLY and CDR2 is FYNNEI in the germline V gene. Trimming took 5 bases from V and 3 from J; bases not matched to a gene: 15. This CDR3 spans 18 amino acids. CDR3 in DNA: TGTGCCAGCAGTAAAACAGTACCCGGGACAGGGGTCGACTATGGCTACACCTTC. Protein product: CASSKTVPGTGVDYGYTF.

This chain links TRBV30 with TRBJ1-2, with TRBD1 as a possible D gene (5 bases). The germline gives CDR1 GTSNPN, CDR2 SVGIG (reference sequence). Trimming shortened V by 5 bases and J by 6 bases, and 7 bases separated the two germline ends. The CDR3 runs 10 residues. The CDR3 loop reads CAWQGDGYTF. CDR3 in DNA: TGTGCCTGGCAGGGTGATGGCTACACCTTC.

V usage is TRBV29-1 and J usage is TRBJ1-5; 7 bases line up with TRBD1. The CDR3 runs to 14 residues. V shed 3 bases, J shed 7 bases, and the junction held 9 bases outside the gene matches. Per germline, CDR1 SQVTM and CDR2 ANQGSEA. In nucleotides, the CDR3 is TGCAGCGTTGATCGACTCCAGGGGGGGCAGCCCCAGCATTTT. It codes for CSVDRLQGGQPQHF.

The J gene is TRBJ1-3, the V gene TRBV29-1, with D possibly TRBD1 on 5 matching bases. The CDR3 totals 13 residues. The ends were cut back, 8 bases at V and 0 bases at J, with 11 bases in the middle. The germline V gene has CDR1 SQVTM and CDR2 ANQGSEA. The CDR3 region has the DNA TGCAGCTTGTACCAGGGCTCTGGAAACACCATATATTTT. Protein sequence: CSLYQGSGNTIYF.

This clonotype was counted ten times or more. This chain uses TRBV9 with TRBJ2-7; maybe TRBD2 (5 bases). Germline CDR1 and CDR2: SGDLS and YYNGEE. CDR3 length equals 15 residues. Trimming left V 4 bases short and J 3 bases short, with 17 bases between. CDR3 region: CASSPRASGNYEQYF. The CDR3 coding sequence is TGTGCCAGCAGCCCTCGTGCCTCGGGAAACTACGAGCAGTACTTC. Full variable domain (rest looked up from reference TRBV9 and TRBJ2-7): DSGVTQTPKHLITATGQRVTLRCSPRSGDLSVYWYQQSLDQGLQFLIQYYNGEERAKGNILERFSAQQFPDLHSELNLSSLELGDSALYFCASSPRASGNYEQYFGPGTRLTVT.

V usage is TRBV2 and J usage is TRBJ2-5; 9 bases match TRBD1. The DNA end lines up better with TRBJ2-1; the J call may be wrong. Germline V gene lookup returns CDR1 SNHLY and CDR2 FYNNEI. The CDR3 sequence is 14 residues long. In DNA, the CDR3 is TGTGCCAGCAGTGACATGGGACAGGGCGGAGAGCAGTTCTTC. It is translated as CASSDMGQGGEQFF.

Many counts were recorded for this clonotype. The chain is built from TRBV24-1 and TRBJ1-2, with a possible D match to TRBD1 (5 bases). CDR3 length: 14 residues. V was pared by 3 bases and J by 6 bases, with 13 bases between. The germline V gene encodes CDR1 KGHDR and CDR2 SFDVKD. The CDR3 DNA is TGTGCCACCAGTGATCCCGGGGCATGGGATGGCTACACCTTC. This sequence encodes CATSDPGAWDGYTF.

This chain uses TRBV25-1 with TRBJ1-5; no reliable D call. The germline V and J ends were trimmed by 7 bases and 2 bases, with 3 bases remaining between them. The germline V gene has CDR1 MGHDK and CDR2 SYGVNS. CDR3 length: 11 amino acids. CDR3 DNA: TGTGCCAGCATTCGCAATCAGCCCCAGCATTTT. Translation: CASIRNQPQHF.

This clonotype has a handful of counts. This CDR3 is CASNWGWKEETQYF. The CDR3 nucleotides are TGTGCCAGCAACTGGGGGTGGAAGGAAGAGACCCAGTACTTC. The chain is built from TRBV7-2 and TRBJ2-5; D might be TRBD1 or TRBD2, each matching 5 bases. The CDR3 spans 14 residues. Trimming removed 7 bases at V and 3 bases at J, with 15 bases between. The germline gives CDR1 SGHTA, CDR2 FQGNSA.

This clonotype came up a few times. The junction and the germline gene differ at one end; a read error may be behind it. V and J are TRBV10-3 and TRBJ2-7, with a weak D call TRBD2 (6 bases). CDR1 is ENHRY, CDR2 SYGVKD, per germline. This CDR3 region has 15 residues. CDR3 region: CASSYSRESTYEQYF. For the CDR3, the DNA is TGTGCCAGCAGTTACTCTCGGGAGAGCACCTACGAGCAGTACTTC.

This chain connects TRBV29-1 to TRBJ2-5, with 8 bases matching TRBD1. The CDR3 loop spans 14 amino acids. CDR1 is SQVTM, CDR2 ANQGSEA, per germline. V shed 7 bases and J 7 bases; nucleotides not matched to a gene: 14. Here the CDR3 reads CSAAGTGGIGTQYF. In DNA form, the CDR3 reads TGCAGCGCAGCCGGGACAGGTGGTATCGGGACCCAGTACTTC.

The sample holds a few counts of this clonotype. The rearrangement uses TRBV5-1 and TRBJ1-1; D not resolved. From germline, CDR1 is SGHRS and CDR2 YFSETQ. CDR3 length: 14 amino acids. V was pared by 1 base and J by 4 bases, with 11 bases between. CDR3 DNA: TGCGCCAGCAGCTTGACGGGGAGGGTCACTGAAGCTTTCTTT. Protein product: CASSLTGRVTEAFF.

V usage is TRBV11-1 and J usage is TRBJ2-7; the match to TRBD1 covers 8 bases. Germline V gene lookup returns CDR1 SGHAT and CDR2 FQDESV (reference sequence). Losses at the gene ends were 6 bases for V and 2 bases for J; bases not matched to a gene: 6. This CDR3 has 14 residues. The CDR3 loop is CASSPGQVAYEQYF. The CDR3 DNA sequence: TGTGCCAGCAGTCCGGGACAGGTCGCCTACGAGCAGTACTTC.

The chain couples TRBV12-3 or TRBV12-4 to TRBJ1-5; D perhaps matches TRBD1 (6 bases). The CDR3 is 17 amino acids. V was shortened by 5 bases and J by 2 bases, with 19 bases between the two germline ends. CDR3 sequence: CASSLSSWTAGNQPQHF. The DNA for the CDR3 is TGTGCCAGCAGTCTCTCGTCCTGGACAGCAGGCAATCAGCCCCAGCATTTT.

The chain recombines TRBV25-1 with TRBJ1-2; no clear D gene. Trimming shortened V by 3 bases and J by 4 bases, and 15 bases separated the two germline ends. CDR1 is MGHDK, CDR2 SYGVNS, per germline. The CDR3 totals 15 residues. This chain's CDR3 is CASSDPEDALYGYTF. DNA of the CDR3: TGTGCCAGCAGTGATCCGGAGGACGCCCTCTATGGCTACACCTTC.

There are a few counts of this clonotype. The chain employs TRBV24-1 and TRBJ1-5; D not certain. Trimming removed 4 bases from V and 7 bases from J, with 10 bases in between. CDR3 length equals 13 residues. Germline V gene data show CDR1 as KGHDR and CDR2 as SFDVKD. In nucleotides, the CDR3 is TGTGCCACCAGTGACGTCGCAGGACAGCCCCAGCATTTT. As protein: CATSDVAGQPQHF.

This clonotype was seen more than once but under ten times. The rearrangement joins TRBV9 to TRBJ2-7, with 11 bases aligning to TRBD2. CDR1 and CDR2 from the germline V gene are SGDLS and YYNGEE. V shed 4 bases, J shed 0 bases, and the junction held 6 bases outside the gene matches. This CDR3 region has 16 residues. The DNA for the CDR3 is TGTGCCAGCAGCTCGGGACTAGCGGTAAGCTCCTACGAGCAGTACTTC. Translated: CASSSGLAVSSYEQYF.

The rearrangement joins TRBV20-1 to TRBJ2-7; 7 bases map to TRBD1. CDR3 length equals 15 residues. V lost 1 base and J lost 4; bases outside the gene matches: 10. Germline V gene data show CDR1 as DFQATT and CDR2 as SNEGSKA (reference sequence). The CDR3 nucleotides read TGCAGTGCTAGAGGTGGGACAGCGAGGCGTTACGAGCAGTACTTC. This gives the protein CSARGGTARRYEQYF.

There are a few counts of this clonotype. The chain combines TRBV7-9 with TRBJ1-3, with 9 nucleotides matching TRBD1. Germline CDR1 and CDR2: SEHNR and FQNEAQ (reference sequence). There are 16 residues in the CDR3. Trimming took 3 bases from V and 0 from J; bases not matched to a gene: 3. In DNA, the CDR3 is TGTGCCAGCAGCTTGGGGGGACAGGGCTCTGGAAACACCATATATTTT. Residues: CASSLGGQGSGNTIYF.

This clonotype was seen repeatedly, ten times or more. J is TRBJ1-2 and V is TRBV20-1; unclear D gene. CDR3 length: 13 amino acids. The V gene lost 1 base and the J gene lost 2 bases, with 8 bases spanning the gap. Germline V CDR1 and CDR2: DFQATT, SNEGSKA (reference sequence). The CDR3: CSARGSGNYGYTF. In nucleotides, the CDR3 is TGCAGTGCTAGAGGATCTGGGAACTATGGCTACACCTTC.

This clonotype was seen only a few times. V and J are TRBV7-9 and TRBJ1-6; tentatively, D is TRBD1 (6 bases). Germline lookup yields CDR1 SEHNR and CDR2 FQNEAQ (reference sequence). The CDR3 has 16 residues. Trimming shortened V by 5 bases and J by 9 bases, and 20 bases separated the two germline ends. The CDR3 DNA follows: TGTGCCAGCAGCCCAGGGGAGATTTCCCTTATTTCACCCCTCCACTTT. This sequence encodes CASSPGEISLISPLHF.

The chain recombines TRBV24-1 with TRBJ1-2; D remains unclear. Germline V gene data show CDR1 as KGHDR and CDR2 as SFDVKD. The CDR3 consists of 14 residues. The V and J ends lost 7 bases and 3 bases respectively, with 14 bases between them. The CDR3 is CATSSLNSYYGYTF. For the CDR3, the DNA is TGTGCCACCAGCAGCTTGAACAGCTACTATGGCTACACCTTC.

This chain joins TRBV7-9 and TRBJ1-1; tentatively, D is TRBD1 (5 bases). The CDR3 spans 17 residues. Germline V CDR1 and CDR2: SEHNR, FQNEAQ (reference sequence). Trimming left V 1 base short and J 0 bases short, with 15 bases between. The CDR3 region is CASSLGGGYTMNTEAFF. The DNA for the CDR3 is TGTGCCAGCAGCTTAGGCGGGGGGTATACTATGAACACTGAAGCTTTCTTT. Looking up the rest from reference TRBV7-9 and TRBJ1-1 gives the full variable domain: DTGVSQNPRHKITKRGQNVTFRCDPISEHNRLYWYRQTLGQGPEFLTYFQNEAQLEKSRLLSDRFSAERPKGSFSTLEIQRTEQGDSAMYLCASSLGGGYTMNTEAFFGQGTRLTVV.